These 21 T cell receptor beta chains came from one sample sequenced in a study of identical twins. TCRdb reanalysed the 5' RACE reads using MiXCR and keeps one entry per CDR3 protein. The table has hundreds of thousands of distinct CDR3 sequences, approximately 6% seen once. The sequenced material came from naive T cells sorted from blood. The source of these receptors is a man aged 18-30 years in good health.

The chain employs TRBV12-3 or TRBV12-4 and TRBJ1-1; 7 bases fit TRBD1. The CDR3 sequence is 14 residues long. Trimming took 8 bases from V and 0 from J; bases not matched to a gene: 6. The CDR3 sequence is CASLRGQMNTEAFF. As DNA, the CDR3 is TGTGCCAGCCTTCGGGGACAGATGAACACTGAAGCTTTCTTT.

Regarding this clonotype: At one end the junction does not follow the germline gene, possibly because of a read error. This chain connects TRBV6-5 to TRBJ2-2; TRBD1 matches at 11 bases. The CDR3 totals 12 residues. The germline V gene encodes CDR1 MNHEY and CDR2 SVGAGI. The CDR3 region has the DNA TGTGCCAGCAGTAAGGGGACAGGGGGGCTGTTTTTT. Its protein product is CASSKGTGGLFF.

The table lists this clonotype with many counts. This rearrangement joins TRBV14 to TRBJ2-3; D remains unclear. CDR1 SGHDN and CDR2 FVKESK come from the germline V gene. Trimming took 1 base from V and 0 from J, leaving 5 bases between them. The CDR3 covers 14 residues. CDR3: CASSQVTSTDTQYF. For the CDR3, the DNA is TGTGCCAGCAGCCAAGTTACCAGCACAGATACGCAGTATTTT.

This clonotype was seen more than once but under ten times. The junction does not match germline at one end; this may be a read error. V usage is TRBV10-3 and J usage is TRBJ2-6; TRBD2 matches at 9 bases. In germline, CDR1 is ENHRY, CDR2 SYGVKD. This CDR3 comprises 20 residues. The CDR3 reads CAISESEAGGPSSGVNVLTF. The CDR3 DNA reads as TGTGCCATCAGTGAGTCGGAGGCGGGAGGGCCCTCCTCTGGGGTCAACGTCCTGACTTTC.

In this sample, this clonotype turned up many times. This chain connects TRBV5-5 to TRBJ2-7, with D maybe TRBD2 (6 bases). Per germline, CDR1 SGHKS and CDR2 YYEKEE (reference sequence). CDR3 length: 14 amino acids. The V end lost 1 base, the J end lost 3 bases, and 11 bases lay between the germline ends. CDR3 sequence reads: CASSLRQGGYEQYV. Written as DNA, the CDR3 is TGTGCCAGCAGCTTGAGGCAGGGAGGCTACGAGCAGTACGTC.

In this sample, this clonotype turned up many times. The rearrangement links TRBV11-2 to TRBJ2-1; TRBD1 matches at 9 bases. Germline V CDR1 and CDR2: SGHAT, FQNNGV. The CDR3 covers 17 residues. The J segment lost 2 bases and the V segment lost 0 bases, leaving 5 bases of the junction unmatched. The DNA for the CDR3 is TGTGCCAGCAGCTTAGACGGGACAGGGATCACCTACAATGAGCAGTTCTTC. Translated, it gives CASSLDGTGITYNEQFF.

A few counts support this clonotype. The V call is TRBV5-1, the J call TRBJ2-4; a possible D gene is TRBD2 (5 bases). Trimming removed 3 bases at V and 5 bases at J, with 12 bases between. This CDR3 is built from 14 residues. In germline, CDR1 is SGHRS, CDR2 YFSETQ. The DNA of the CDR3 is TGCGCCAGCAGCTGGACTGGAGTGGAAAACATTCAGTACTTC. It codes for CASSWTGVENIQYF. Variable domain in full (rest from reference TRBV5-1 and TRBJ2-4): KAGVTQTPRYLIKTRGQQVTLSCSPISGHRSVSWYQQTPGQGLQFLFEYFSETQRNKGNFPGRFSGRQFSNSRSEMNVSTLELGDSALYLCASSWTGVENIQYFGAGTRLSVL.

This clonotype was seen many times. The V call is TRBV4-1, the J call TRBJ2-1, with D possibly called TRBD1 or TRBD2 (6 bases each). The CDR3 loop spans 20 amino acids. Deletions cut 3 bases from V and 6 bases from J, with 30 bases between. Germline CDR1 reads MGHRA; CDR2 reads YSYEKL. CDR3 loop: CASSHTPGTRGVVRGNEQFF. In nucleotides, the CDR3 is TGCGCCAGCAGCCACACGCCGGGAACAAGGGGGGTAGTAAGGGGCAATGAGCAGTTCTTC.

The rearrangement links TRBV6-2 or TRBV6-3 to TRBJ2-6, with TRBD1 as a possible D gene (6 bases). This CDR3 contains 16 residues. The germline CDR1 and CDR2 sequences are MNHEY and SVGEGT. V was pared by 5 bases and J by 0 bases, with 11 bases between. The CDR3 loop is CASSLRQVSGANVLTF. Written as DNA, the CDR3 is TGTGCCAGCAGTCTCCGACAGGTCTCTGGGGCCAACGTCCTGACTTTC.

This clonotype was seen a few times. V usage is TRBV28 and J usage is TRBJ2-4, with 8 bases identical to TRBD1. The CDR3 loop spans 16 amino acids. CDR1 is MDHEN and CDR2 is SYDVKM in the germline V gene. V dropped 6 bases and J dropped 8; count of bases not matched to a gene: 15. Here the CDR3 reads CASSSPGQGFADIQYF. CDR3 nucleotide sequence: TGTGCCAGCAGCTCCCCCGGACAGGGTTTTGCGGACATTCAGTACTTC.

This clonotype came up many times. This chain joins TRBV4-3 and TRBJ2-3; unclear D gene. The V end lost 3 bases, the J end lost 5 bases, and 12 bases lay between the germline ends. This CDR3 spans 14 amino acids. The germline V gene encodes CDR1 LGHNA and CDR2 YSLEER. CDR3 nucleotide sequence: TGCGCCAGCAGCCAGACCCCAATTTTAGATACGCAGTATTTT. Its translation is CASSQTPILDTQYF.

The table lists this clonotype with a few counts. The chain links TRBV3-1 to TRBJ2-3; the D gene is possibly TRBD2 (6 bases). V shed 6 bases and J shed 0 bases, with 13 bases lying between them. Germline CDR1 is LGHDT and CDR2 is YNNKEL (reference sequence). The CDR3 loop spans 15 amino acids. DNA for the CDR3: TGTGCCAGCAGTCCGGGAGCAACTAGCACAGATACGCAGTATTTT. Its protein product is CASSPGATSTDTQYF.

The chain carries TRBV6-2 or TRBV6-3 and TRBJ2-7; TRBD2 aligns across 7 bases. The ends lost 6 bases at V and 5 bases at J; junction bases unmatched: 7. The germline V gene encodes CDR1 MNHEY and CDR2 SVGEGT. The CDR3 covers 13 residues. The CDR3 protein is CASRGAGHDEQYV. The CDR3 DNA follows: TGTGCCAGCAGAGGAGCGGGGCATGACGAGCAGTACGTC.

This clonotype was seen many times. This sequence joins TRBV7-9 and TRBJ1-2; D is ambiguous. This CDR3 is 14 amino acids long. Germline CDR1 SEHNR, CDR2 FQNEAQ (reference sequence). V lost 7 bases and J 8 bases, leaving 20 bases between the germline ends. CDR3 DNA sequence: TGTGCCAGCACCCTAGGTGGGGTGGTGGAAGGCTACACCTTC. It yields the protein CASTLGGVVEGYTF.

The rearrangement links TRBV5-1 to TRBJ2-1; 8 bases match TRBD1. The CDR3 extends over 16 amino acids. The V and J ends lost 2 bases and 1 base, in that order; junction bases with no gene match: 5. Germline V CDR1 and CDR2: SGHRS, YFSETQ. CDR3 nucleotides: TGCGCCAGCAGCTTTGCTTGGACAGGGTCCTACAATGAGCAGTTCTTC. Amino acid sequence: CASSFAWTGSYNEQFF.

This clonotype was seen many times. The chain employs TRBV5-1 and TRBJ2-1, with TRBD1 as a possible D gene (6 bases). V lost 3 bases to trimming and J lost 4 bases, with 8 bases between them. CDR3 length: 13 residues. Per germline, CDR1 SGHRS and CDR2 YFSETQ. CDR3 sequence: CASSWTAYNEQFF. In nucleotides, the CDR3 is TGCGCCAGCAGCTGGACAGCTTACAATGAGCAGTTCTTC.

The V call is TRBV7-9, the J call TRBJ2-2, with 11 bases fitting TRBD1. Looked up from germline, CDR1 is SEHNR and CDR2 is FQNEAQ (reference sequence). V dropped 5 bases and J dropped 5; count of bases not matched to a gene: 10. The CDR3 length is 17 residues. CDR3 sequence: CASSHPPGTGGTGELFF. The CDR3 DNA is TGTGCCAGCAGCCATCCCCCCGGGACAGGGGGAACCGGGGAGCTGTTTTTT.

The chain couples TRBV4-2 to TRBJ1-6; perhaps TRBD1 as D (5 bases). Germline V gene lookup returns CDR1 LGHNA and CDR2 YNFKEQ. This CDR3 is 16 amino acids long. Between the trimmed V and J ends, which lost 2 bases and 0 bases, there was a span of 8 bases. The CDR3 DNA reads as TGTGCCAGCAGCCAATTGAGGGGCTCCTATAATTCACCCCTCCACTTT. This gives the protein CASSQLRGSYNSPLHF.

At least ten counts were recorded for this clonotype. The chain couples TRBV9 to TRBJ2-1; 14 bases agree with TRBD2. The junction had 9 bases not matched to a gene; V was cut back by 4 bases and J by 9 bases. Germline V gene data show CDR1 as SGDLS and CDR2 as YYNGEE. The CDR3 has 16 residues. CDR3 nucleotide sequence: TGTGCCAGCAGCCCGAGACTAGCGGGAGGGAGTGGTGAGCAGTTCTTC. It translates to CASSPRLAGGSGEQFF.

This clonotype showed up just a few times. The chain has TRBV19 and TRBJ2-3; D is perhaps TRBD1 (5 bases). The CDR3 sequence is 14 residues long. Germline V gene lookup returns CDR1 LNHDA and CDR2 SQIVND (reference sequence). The CDR3 loop is CAAKGLKSTDTQYF. CDR3 DNA sequence: TGTGCGGCGAAGGGGCTAAAATCCACAGATACGCAGTATTTT.

There are a few counts of this clonotype. This CDR3 reads CASSLGTQYGYTF. The CDR3 DNA sequence: TGTGCCAGCAGCCTTGGGACACAGTATGGCTACACCTTC. V is TRBV7-9 and J is TRBJ1-2; D is possibly TRBD1 (6 bases). Germline V gives CDR1 SEHNR, CDR2 FQNEAQ (reference sequence). Trimming pared 5 bases from V and 5 bases from J, leaving 12 bases between. This CDR3 is built from 13 residues.